Shown below are 15 T cell receptor beta chains from a single sample sequenced in a study of tissue T cells after allogeneic stem cell transplantation. As for time point: mouse harvest day 7 after allogeneic transplant. Mouse grafts combined 10^7 T-cell-depleted bone marrow cells with 10^6 splenic CD5+ T cells. Method: immunoSEQ multiplex PCR; TCRdb's copy keeps in-frame clones and lacks some. The sample consists of some 3,200 clones, about 50% of them appearing once. The sample taken for sequencing was gut tissue. The receptors come from a female BALB/c mouse given C57BL/6 T cells with graft-versus-host disease after an allogeneic hematopoietic cell transplant.

Comments on this clone: Genes here carry mouse names. The read finishes 1 residue shy of the CDR3 end, and the germline J gene is used to complete it. This chain links TRBV1 with TRBJ2-5; 7 bases line up with TRBD2. CDR1 and CDR2 from the germline V gene are NSQYPW and LRSPGD (reference sequence). There are 14 residues in the CDR3. With 1 base clipped from V and 3 bases from J, the junction kept 1 base outside the gene matches. CDR3 bases read: TGCACCTGCAGTGCAGTCTGGGGGCAAGACACCCAGTAC. The encoded protein is CTCSAVWGQDTQY. The entire CDR3 protein is CTCSAVWGQDTQYF.

A note on this clone: Genes and germline are mouse. The covered CDR3 bases are TGTGCCAGCAGTTTGGAGACAGAAGTCTTC. Protein: CASSLETEVF. The whole CDR3 is CASSLETEVFF. This sequence joins TRBV15 and TRBJ1-1; the D is unclear. The CDR3 is cut off 1 residue early in the read; its end comes from the germline J gene. The CDR3 is made up of 11 amino acids. V was pared by 3 bases and J by 5 bases, with 4 bases between. The germline V gene encodes CDR1 SGHND and CDR2 FRSKSL.

This clone appeared a single time. Gene names are the mouse ones. The read terminates 1 residue before the CDR3 end, so the remaining end is supplied by the germline J gene. Additional DNA sequences in this sample encode the identical CDR3. V gene TRBV15 combines with J gene TRBJ2-3; 7 bases match TRBD2. The junction had 1 base not matched to a gene; V was cut back by 3 bases and J by 1 base. The length of the CDR3 is 14 residues. Germline V CDR1 and CDR2: SGHND, FRSKSL. The CDR3 here is CASSLGGGAETLYF. Incomplete CDR3 DNA: TGTGCCAGCAGTTTGGGGGGGGGTGCAGAAACGCTGTAT.

In its sample, this clone was seen a few times. Gene names are mouse gene names. The read ends 1 residue shy of where the CDR3 ends; the end is completed using the germline J gene. The chain employs TRBV23 and TRBJ2-2; TRBD2, the D gene given by the table, was not confirmed from the DNA. CDR1 KGHTA and CDR2 FQNQQP come from the germline V gene. This CDR3 has 14 residues. The part of the CDR3 DNA that was read is TGCTCCAGCAGTCCGACTGCAAACACCGGGCAGCTCTAC. Translation: CSSSPTANTGQLY. The CDR3 as a whole reads CSSSPTANTGQLYF.

Notes on this clone: All gene names here are mouse names. The read falls 1 residue short of the CDR3 end, and the missing part is taken from the germline J gene. The V gene is TRBV5, the J gene TRBJ2-3, with a tentative D call TRBD1 (7 bases). V was shortened by 0 bases and J by 1 base, with 11 bases between the two germline ends. The CDR3 totals 16 residues. Germline V gene sequence: CDR1 LGHNA, CDR2 YNLKQL (reference sequence). The CDR3 reads CASSQEGGARAETLYF. The DNA read from the CDR3 is TGTGCCAGCAGCCAAGAAGGGGGCGCCCGTGCAGAAACGCTGTAT.

Of note for this clone: Gene names denote mouse genes. The sequenced fragment ends 1 residue before the CDR3 boundary, so the rest is inferred from the germline J gene. The chain couples TRBV16 to TRBJ2-4; no definite D call. The CDR3 covers 14 residues. Germline V CDR1 and CDR2: SGHSA, FRNQAP. Deletions cut 3 bases from V and 0 bases from J, with 7 bases between. CDR3 amino acids: CASSFDNSQNTLYF. Partial CDR3 DNA: TGTGCAAGCAGCTTCGACAACAGTCAAAACACCTTGTAC.

This clone has only a few counts. Germline and genes here are mouse. From the germline J gene comes the end of the CDR3, since the read stops 1 residue before it. The V and J genes are TRBV19 and TRBJ2-7; D uncertain. Trimming removed 2 bases at V and 2 bases at J, with 8 bases between. This CDR3 is built from 13 residues. Germline V gene sequence: CDR1 FNHDT, CDR2 SITEND (reference sequence). The CDR3 region is CASSMYGTYEQYF. Partial CDR3 DNA: TGTGCCAGCAGTATGTACGGGACCTATGAACAGTAC. Based on the CDR3 plus reference TRBV19 and TRBJ2-7, the full variable domain is GGIITQTPKFLIGQEGQKLTLKCQQNFNHDTMYWYRQDSGKGLRLIYYSITENDLQKGDLSEGYDASREKKSSFSLTVTSAQKNEMAVFLCASSMYGTYEQYFGPGTRLTVL.

This clone appeared a few times. Germline and genes: mouse. The read halts 1 residue ahead of the CDR3 end, with the missing end drawn from the germline J gene. This sequence joins TRBV12-1 and TRBJ2-5; 11 positions match TRBD1. V lost 4 bases, J lost 8 bases, and 4 bases stayed unmatched. CDR1 and CDR2 (germline): SGHSN, HYEKVE. CDR3 size: 13 residues. The DNA read from the CDR3 is TGTGCCAGCTCCCAGGGACAGGGGGGCACCCAGTAC. It yields the protein CASSQGQGGTQY. The whole CDR3 protein reads CASSQGQGGTQYF.

Regarding this clone: Genes and germline are mouse. The read stops 1 residue short of the end of the CDR3; the missing end is completed from the germline J gene. This chain links TRBV13-2 with TRBJ1-6; 10 bases map to TRBD1. TRBJ1-6 qualifies as an ORF whose function is uncertain. This CDR3 spans 17 amino acids. Germline V gene data show CDR1 as NNHNN and CDR2 as SYGAGS (reference sequence). Unmatched junction bases numbered 3, after V lost 1 base and J lost 2 bases. CDR3 loop: CASGDPGQGPYNSPLYF. Partial CDR3 DNA: TGTGCCAGCGGTGATCCGGGACAGGGGCCCTATAATTCGCCCCTCTAC.

With respect to this clone: Genes and germline come from the mouse. The read ends 1 residue early relative to the CDR3; the germline J gene fills the gap. The same CDR3 can be traced to other DNA sequences in this sample. The chain combines TRBV26 with TRBJ1-1; D is uncertain. The CDR3 has 12 amino acids. Germline values: CDR1 KGHPV, CDR2 FQNQEV (reference sequence). Between the trimmed V and J ends, which lost 0 bases and 9 bases, there was a span of 8 bases. CDR3 amino acids: CASSLSKGKVFF. Incomplete CDR3 DNA: TGTGCCAGCAGTCTGTCGAAAGGGAAAGTCTTC.

Note on this clone: Gene names refer to mouse genes. The read falls 1 residue short of the CDR3 end, and the missing part is taken from the germline J gene. The V gene is TRBV16, the J gene TRBJ2-5; D call uncertain. This CDR3 contains 14 residues. Deletions cut 2 bases from V and 2 bases from J, with 8 bases between. Germline CDR1 reads SGHSA; CDR2 reads FRNQAP. The CDR3 bases that were read are TGTGCAAGCAGCTTACCGAACAGCCAAGACACCCAGTAC. This encodes CASSLPNSQDTQY. The CDR3 reads in full as CASSLPNSQDTQYF.

Of note for this clone: Gene labels here are mouse ones. The sequenced fragment ends 1 residue before the CDR3 boundary, so the rest is inferred from the germline J gene. The V and J genes are TRBV12-1 and TRBJ2-1, with 11 bases fitting TRBD2. The germline CDR1 and CDR2 sequences are SGHSN and HYEKVE. The CDR3 spans 14 residues. V shed 2 bases, J shed 6 bases, and the junction held 2 bases outside the gene matches. The DNA read from the CDR3 is TGTGCCAGCTCTCCGGACTGGGGGGTTGCTGAGCAGTTC. Protein: CASSPDWGVAEQF. The full CDR3 sequence reads CASSPDWGVAEQFF.

The count of this clone is one. The genes and germline here are from mouse. The CDR3 end lies 1 residue beyond the end of the read and is filled in from the germline J gene. V gene TRBV14 combines with J gene TRBJ2-7; TRBD1 agrees at 8 bases. The CDR3 totals 14 residues. J lost 4 bases, V lost 2 bases, and 5 bases had no gene match. In germline, CDR1 is SGHDT, CDR2 FRDEAV. The part of the CDR3 DNA that was read is TGTGCCAGCAGTTTGGGGCAGGGGGCTTATGAACAGTAC. Translated: CASSLGQGAYEQY. The complete CDR3 reads CASSLGQGAYEQYF.

On this clone itself: Mouse gene names apply. The CDR3 goes on 1 residue after the read ends, and that part is filled in from the germline J gene. The V call is TRBV13-3, the J call TRBJ2-1; D unclear. The CDR3 length is 10 residues. Trimming cost V 3 bases and J 9 bases, with 4 bases left between them. Per germline, CDR1 NNHDY and CDR2 SYVADS. The CDR3 loop reads CASSGGEQFF. CDR3 DNA (partial): TGTGCCAGCAGTGGGGGTGAGCAGTTC.

Concerning this clone: The genes are named according to mouse. The read terminates 1 residue before the CDR3 end, so the remaining end is supplied by the germline J gene. The gene calls are TRBV26 and TRBJ2-5, with 7 bases matching TRBD2. This CDR3 has 15 residues. The V gene end was trimmed by 0 bases and the J gene end by 0 bases; junction bases not matched to a gene: 0. Germline assignment: CDR1 KGHPV and CDR2 FQNQEV (reference sequence). CDR3 sequence reads: CASSLSGGNQDTQYF. Partial CDR3 DNA: TGTGCCAGCAGTCTGTCGGGGGGGAACCAAGACACCCAGTAC.